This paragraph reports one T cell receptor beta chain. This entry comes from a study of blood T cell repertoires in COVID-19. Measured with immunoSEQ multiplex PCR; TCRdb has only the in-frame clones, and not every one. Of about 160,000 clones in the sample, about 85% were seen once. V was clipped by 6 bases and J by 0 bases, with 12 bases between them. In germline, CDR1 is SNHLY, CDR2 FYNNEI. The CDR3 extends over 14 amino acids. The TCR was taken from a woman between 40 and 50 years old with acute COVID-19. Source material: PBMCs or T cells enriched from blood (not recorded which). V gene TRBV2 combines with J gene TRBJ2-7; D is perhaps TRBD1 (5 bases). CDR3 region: CASRLDTPSYEQYF. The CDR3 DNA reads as TGTGCCAGCAGGTTGGACACTCCCTCCTACGAGCAGTACTTC.